The 24 T cell receptor beta chains presented below share a single source sample, sequenced in a study of PD-L1 blockade in urothelial cancer. Sequencing was performed with immunoSEQ multiplex PCR; in TCRdb, only in-frame clones are kept and a portion is missing. This table holds just under 50,000 clones, around four fifths found once. Time point given: pretreatment peripheral blood. Sequenced here: PBMCs, sampled around atezolizumab (anti-PD-L1) treatment. The receptors here all came from a man between 65 and 85 years old with urothelial cancer.

This chain uses TRBV2 with TRBJ1-1; D is unresolved. This CDR3 spans 13 amino acids. CDR1 SNHLY and CDR2 FYNNEI come from the germline V gene. Trimming cost V 0 bases and J 7 bases, with 9 bases left between them. This CDR3 reads CASSEATEGEAFF. The CDR3 DNA reads as TGTGCCAGCAGTGAAGCGACGGAGGGTGAAGCTTTCTTT.

This clone was counted a single time. CDR3 residues: CASSPGLGYEQYF. In DNA, the CDR3 is TGTGCCAGCAGTCCCGGGTTGGGCTACGAGCAGTACTTC. The chain couples TRBV27 to TRBJ2-7; D unresolved. CDR1 is MNHEY and CDR2 is SMNVEV in the germline V gene (reference sequence). This CDR3 has 13 residues. Trimming shortened V by 5 bases and J by 3 bases, and 11 bases separated the two germline ends.

The CDR3 DNA sequence: TGTGCCAGCAGCCCCCGACAGGGACCCTATGGCGGGCAGTACTTC. Its translation is CASSPRQGPYGGQYF. The genes are TRBV7-8 and TRBJ2-7, with 7 bases identical to TRBD1. The CDR3 is 15 residues long. The V and J ends lost 5 bases and 9 bases, in that order; junction bases with no gene match: 16. From germline, CDR1 is SGHVS and CDR2 FQNEAQ. The full variable domain, completed using reference TRBV7-8 and TRBJ2-7, is GAGVSQSPRYKVAKRGQDVALRCDPISGHVSLFWYQQALGQGPEFLTYFQNEAQLDKSGLPSDRFFAERPEGSVSTLKIQRTQQEDSAVYLCASSPRQGPYGGQYFGPGTRLTVT.

This sequence joins TRBV6-1 and TRBJ1-1; D not resolved. V shed 8 bases and J shed 4 bases, with 14 bases lying between them. Germline values: CDR1 MNHNS, CDR2 SASEGT. The CDR3 extends over 13 amino acids. The CDR3 loop is CASLLSTGTEAFF. DNA for the CDR3: TGTGCCAGCCTCCTCTCGACGGGCACTGAAGCTTTCTTT.

The chain combines TRBV5-6 with TRBJ1-3, with a weak D call TRBD1 (5 bases). V lost 2 bases to trimming and J lost 2 bases, with 11 bases between them. The germline gives CDR1 SGHDT, CDR2 YYEEEE. The CDR3 spans 15 residues. CDR3 loop: CASSLGQGAGNTIYF. The CDR3 nucleotides are TGTGCCAGCAGCTTAGGACAAGGCGCTGGAAACACCATATATTTT. Drawing the rest from reference TRBV5-6 and TRBJ1-3, the complete variable domain is DAGVTQSPTHLIKTRGQQVTLRCSPKSGHDTVSWYQQALGQGPQFIFQYYEEEERQRGNFPDRFSGHQFPNYSSELNVNALLLGDSALYLCASSLGQGAGNTIYFGEGSWLTVV.

This chain joins TRBV28 and TRBJ1-1; D call uncertain. V was trimmed by 2 bases and J by 1 base, leaving 8 bases between them. CDR1 is MDHEN and CDR2 is SYDVKM in the germline V gene. The CDR3 length is 14 residues. The CDR3 DNA is TGTGCCAGCAGTTTACCTCGGGGGAACACTGAAGCTTTCTTT. Its protein product is CASSLPRGNTEAFF.

The chain uses TRBV4-1 and TRBJ2-1; tentative D call: TRBD1 (6 bases). V was clipped by 4 bases and J by 4 bases, with 17 bases between them. Germline CDR1 and CDR2: MGHRA and YSYEKL. CDR3 length: 16 residues. In DNA form, the CDR3 reads TGCGCCAGCAGCCCAGGGCGTGGACAGATTTACAATGAGCAGTTCTTC. Encoded protein: CASSPGRGQIYNEQFF.

The chain carries TRBV9 and TRBJ2-3; tentatively, D is TRBD2 (5 bases). Germline CDR1 is SGDLS and CDR2 is YYNGEE. The CDR3 is 15 amino acids. The ends were cut back, 4 bases at V and 2 bases at J, with 14 bases in the middle. The DNA for the CDR3 is TGTGCCAGCAGCCCAAGGACTGGGGACACAGATACGCAGTATTTT. It translates to CASSPRTGDTDTQYF.

V gene TRBV15 combines with J gene TRBJ1-6; TRBD1 agrees at 7 bases. V lost 4 bases and J lost 5; bases outside the gene matches: 2. Per germline, CDR1 LNHNV and CDR2 YYDKDF (reference sequence). This CDR3 has 14 residues. The CDR3 nucleotides read TGTGCCACCAGCACCGGGACAGATAATTCACCCCTCCACTTT. Amino acid sequence: CATSTGTDNSPLHF.

The J gene is TRBJ1-1, the V gene TRBV9; tentative D call: TRBD1 (6 bases). This CDR3 is built from 16 residues. Germline V gene sequence: CDR1 SGDLS, CDR2 YYNGEE. Between the trimmed V and J ends, which lost 2 bases and 0 bases, there was a span of 14 bases. The CDR3, as DNA: TGTGCCAGCAGCGTGGGGACACCAATCCTGAACACTGAAGCTTTCTTT. It translates to CASSVGTPILNTEAFF. The full variable domain, in which reference TRBV9 and TRBJ1-1 provide the parts outside the CDR3, is DSGVTQTPKHLITATGQRVTLRCSPRSGDLSVYWYQQSLDQGLQFLIQYYNGEERAKGNILERFSAQQFPDLHSELNLSSLELGDSALYFCASSVGTPILNTEAFFGQGTRLTVV.

The rearrangement links TRBV4-2 to TRBJ2-1; the D is unclear. V lost 1 base and J 2 bases, leaving 6 bases between the germline ends. This CDR3 spans 14 amino acids. Germline V lookup: CDR1 LGHNA, CDR2 YNFKEQ. The CDR3 loop reads CASSQAGTYNEQFF. CDR3 in DNA: TGTGCCAGCAGCCAAGCAGGAACCTACAATGAGCAGTTCTTC.

V is TRBV5-4 and J is TRBJ2-2; TRBD2 matches 9 bases. V was clipped by 3 bases and J by 0 bases; unmatched bases: 3. The length of the CDR3 is 16 residues. The germline gives CDR1 SGHNT, CDR2 YYREEE (reference sequence). The CDR3, as DNA: TGTGCCAGCAGCTCTAGCGGGGTCGCGAACACCGGGGAGCTGTTTTTT. Protein: CASSSSGVANTGELFF.

There are a few counts of this clone. The chain uses TRBV7-2 and TRBJ1-5, with D possibly being TRBD1 (6 bases). V was cut by 7 bases and J by 2 bases, with 15 bases left in between. CDR1 SGHTA and CDR2 FQGNSA come from the germline V gene. This CDR3 spans 15 amino acids. The CDR3 spells CASTPLGAGNQPQHF. The CDR3 DNA reads as TGTGCCAGCACCCCTCTGGGGGCTGGCAATCAGCCCCAGCATTTT.

The chain joins TRBV21-1 to TRBJ1-2. TRBV21-1 is annotated as a pseudogene. The CDR3 has 14 amino acids. CDR3 bases: TGTGCCAGCACCCCAAACCGGCGGGGCTATGGCTACACCTTC. This gives the protein CASTPNRRGYGYTF.

The chain combines TRBV19 with TRBJ2-2; TRBD2 aligns across 8 bases. Looked up from germline, CDR1 is LNHDA and CDR2 is SQIVND (reference sequence). The CDR3 loop spans 14 amino acids. V dropped 6 bases and J dropped 5; count of bases not matched to a gene: 5. CDR3 loop: CASSRAGGTGELFF. As DNA, the CDR3 is TGTGCCAGTAGCAGGGCGGGGGGTACCGGGGAGCTGTTTTTT.

The rearrangement joins TRBV5-6 to TRBJ2-7; 8 nucleotides agree with TRBD2. Germline CDR1 is SGHDT and CDR2 is YYEEEE. V gave up 4 bases and J gave up 2 bases; unmatched junction bases: 2. This CDR3 contains 13 residues. The DNA of the CDR3 is TGTGCCAGCAGCCCGGGACTAGCCTACGAGCAGTACTTC. It is translated as CASSPGLAYEQYF.

The rearrangement links TRBV7-2 to TRBJ2-4; 11 nucleotides match TRBD2. The junction had 10 bases not matched to a gene; V was cut back by 6 bases and J by 3 bases. This CDR3 comprises 17 residues. Germline V gene sequence: CDR1 SGHTA, CDR2 FQGNSA. The CDR3 is CASSQGLAGGGKNIQYF. The CDR3 coding sequence is TGTGCCAGCAGTCAAGGACTAGCGGGTGGAGGCAAAAACATTCAGTACTTC.

The J gene is TRBJ2-1, the V gene TRBV19, with TRBD2 matching over 7 bases. The CDR3 sequence is 14 residues long. CDR1 and CDR2 (germline): LNHDA, SQIVND (reference sequence). With V trimmed by 3 bases and J by 10 bases, 9 bases remained unmatched. CDR3: CASSMASGTGEQFF. CDR3 sequence (DNA): TGTGCCAGTAGTATGGCTAGCGGTACGGGGGAGCAGTTCTTC.

V is TRBV30 and J is TRBJ2-3, with D possibly TRBD2 on 6 matching bases. Trimming cost V 0 bases and J 3 bases, with 10 bases left between them. The CDR3 is made up of 14 amino acids. Germline CDR1 is GTSNPN and CDR2 is SVGIG (reference sequence). Here the CDR3 reads CAWSVGRGTDTQYF. The DNA for the CDR3 is TGTGCCTGGAGTGTAGGACGGGGGACAGATACGCAGTATTTT. Full variable domain (outside the CDR3, taken from reference TRBV30 and TRBJ2-3): SQTIHQWPATLVQPVGSPLSLECTVEGTSNPNLYWYRQAAGRGLQLLFYSVGIGQISSEVPQNLSASRPQDRQFILSSKKLLLSDSGFYLCAWSVGRGTDTQYFGPGTRLTVL.

This chain links TRBV7-9 with TRBJ1-1; TRBD1 is a possible D gene (5 bases). The V gene's germline CDR1 is SEHNR and CDR2 FQNEAQ (reference sequence). Deletions cut 5 bases from V and 4 bases from J, with 14 bases between. The CDR3 has 14 amino acids. CDR3 DNA: TGTGCCAGCAGCCTCTCCGGGGGTGGCACTGAAGCTTTCTTT. Protein sequence: CASSLSGGGTEAFF.

The chain recombines TRBV28 with TRBJ1-4; 8 bases agree with TRBD1. Germline V gene lookup returns CDR1 MDHEN and CDR2 SYDVKM. The CDR3 extends over 14 amino acids. V shed 6 bases and J 7 bases; nucleotides not matched to a gene: 7. The CDR3 loop is CASRLQGAFEKLFF. CDR3 nucleotide sequence: TGTGCCAGCAGGCTGCAGGGGGCGTTTGAAAAACTGTTTTTT.

This clone was found a few times. The V gene is TRBV6-5, the J gene TRBJ1-1; 7 bases fit TRBD1. The CDR3 is made up of 13 amino acids. Germline V gene sequence: CDR1 MNHEY, CDR2 SVGAGI. V gave up 6 bases and J gave up 4 bases; unmatched junction bases: 5. The CDR3 here is CASRVPGGTEAFF. Written as DNA, the CDR3 is TGTGCCAGCAGAGTTCCAGGGGGCACTGAAGCTTTCTTT.

This clone has a single count. This chain connects TRBV5-4 to TRBJ1-2, with D tentatively TRBD1 (6 bases). Germline V CDR1 and CDR2: SGHNT, YYREEE (reference sequence). There are 13 residues in the CDR3. V shed 0 bases and J shed 5 bases, with 8 bases lying between them. CDR3 nucleotide sequence: TGTGCCAGCAGCTTGGGGACAGATTATGGCTACACCTTC. Translating it yields CASSLGTDYGYTF.

The CDR3 region has the DNA TGTGCCAGCAGCCAAGGGACAGGGTTTCCCCAGCATTTT. Its translation: CASSQGTGFPQHF. The V gene is TRBV14, the J gene TRBJ1-5, with 8 bases matching TRBD1. Germline CDR1 reads SGHDN; CDR2 reads FVKESK. The CDR3 is 13 residues long. The J segment lost 10 bases and the V segment lost 1 base, leaving 3 bases of the junction unmatched.